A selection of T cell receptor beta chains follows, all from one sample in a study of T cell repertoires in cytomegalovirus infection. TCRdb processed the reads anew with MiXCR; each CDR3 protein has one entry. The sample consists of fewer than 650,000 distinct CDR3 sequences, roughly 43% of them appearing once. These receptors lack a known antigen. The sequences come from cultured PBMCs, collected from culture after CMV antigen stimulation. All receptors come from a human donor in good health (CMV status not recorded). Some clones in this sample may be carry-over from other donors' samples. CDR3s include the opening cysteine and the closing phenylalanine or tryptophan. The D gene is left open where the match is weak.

CASSPIKTYGGRYGYTF 17 TRBV7-4 NA TRBJ1-2
CASSPGQDGNEQFF 14 TRBV6-2/TRBV6-3 TRBD1 TRBJ2-1
CATVGLAGGGDTQYF 15 TRBV19 TRBD2 TRBJ2-3
CSSWQVTHEKLFF 13 TRBV20-1 NA TRBJ1-4
CATTLDSNQPQHF 13 TRBV10-3 NA TRBJ1-5
CASTLSGRDLDTQYF 15 TRBV5-1 TRBD2 TRBJ2-3
CASSLWTGPQHF 12 TRBV28 NA TRBJ1-5
CASTLTTSGGPTGELFF 17 TRBV7-9 TRBD2 TRBJ2-2
CASSPTGGGETQYF 14 TRBV7-2 NA TRBJ2-5
CASRGIAENNEQFF 14 TRBV12-3/TRBV12-4 NA TRBJ2-1
CSAAVGPMNTEAFF 14 TRBV20-1 NA TRBJ1-1
CASSHRTSGENTGELFF 17 TRBV7-8 TRBD2 TRBJ2-2
CSALASGTPTSGANVLTF 18 TRBV20-1 NA TRBJ2-6
CASSLQVGRNTGELFF 16 TRBV7-6 NA TRBJ2-2
CASSLMGLAESSYEQYF 17 TRBV27 TRBD2 TRBJ2-7